These 14 T cell receptor beta chains were sequenced from one sample in a study of read filtering for tumor transcriptome and immune sequencing. The library was built from about 400 ng RNA with molecular barcoded adaptors for alpha/delta and beta/gamma chains. Each CDR3 protein is one row after TCRdb ran MiXCR on the reads. This table holds 130,000 or so distinct CDR3 sequences, 13% found once. The sequencing sample was made of a population of CD138-negative cells sorted from bone marrow. The receptors were gathered from a donor older than 35 with multiple myeloma.

This clonotype was recorded at least ten times. The chain combines TRBV4-1 with TRBJ2-1; D unresolved. Trimming left V 0 bases short and J 0 bases short, with 9 bases between. Germline loops: CDR1 MGHRA, CDR2 YSYEKL. CDR3 length: 16 residues. CDR3 nucleotide sequence: TGCGCCAGCAGCCAAGATGGGGTGGGCTCCTACAATGAGCAGTTCTTC. This sequence encodes CASSQDGVGSYNEQFF.

This clonotype showed up many times. The genes are TRBV9 and TRBJ2-1; TRBD2 matches 10 bases. Germline assignment: CDR1 SGDLS and CDR2 YYNGEE. Trimming at V came to 3 bases and at J to 4 bases, leaving 4 bases not matched to a gene. The CDR3 is made up of 15 amino acids. The CDR3 DNA follows: TGTGCCAGCAGCGCCGGGACTAGCGTTTACAATGAGCAGTTCTTC. Translated: CASSAGTSVYNEQFF.

Only a few counts were recorded for this clonotype. The CDR3 does not close with the conserved phenylalanine or tryptophan, likely indicating a read error. This chain joins TRBV19 and TRBJ1-2; no definite D call. In germline, CDR1 is LNHDA, CDR2 SQIVND (reference sequence). The CDR3 length is 13 residues. The germline V and J ends were trimmed by 6 bases and 6 bases, with 14 bases remaining between them. CDR3 bases: TGTGCCAGTAGGATGAGCGGAGGGCATGGCTACACCTTG. Encoded protein: CASRMSGGHGYTL.

This clonotype was counted ten times or more. This rearrangement joins TRBV5-6 to TRBJ2-3, with D tentatively TRBD1 or TRBD2 (5 bases each). This CDR3 is 16 amino acids long. Between the trimmed V and J ends, which lost 1 base and 3 bases, there was a span of 15 bases. The V gene's germline CDR1 is SGHDT and CDR2 YYEEEE. The CDR3 loop is CASSLRGAPGTDTQYF. In DNA form, the CDR3 reads TGTGCCAGCAGCTTGAGGGGAGCCCCCGGGACAGATACGCAGTATTTT.

A note on this clonotype: Since the CDR3 does not end with the conserved phenylalanine or tryptophan, this likely comes from a read error. The DNA is left out, because the CDR3 cannot be placed on it with certainty; the CDR3 is given as TCRdb lists it. J is TRBJ2-1 and V is TRBV29-1; the listed D gene, TRBD2, was not tested against the DNA. The CDR3 totals 15 residues, both ends included. Per germline, CDR1 SQVTM and CDR2 ANQGSEA. The CDR3 reads CSVVGSGSSYNEQVY.

This clonotype was counted ten times or more. The CDR3 bases are TGCGCCAGCAGCTTGGATGCAGGCACCTACAATGAGCAGTTCTTC. Translating it yields CASSLDAGTYNEQFF. The chain is built from TRBV5-1 and TRBJ2-1; no reliable D call. Germline CDR1 reads SGHRS; CDR2 reads YFSETQ. The CDR3 extends over 15 amino acids. V shed 0 bases and J shed 2 bases, with 9 bases lying between them.

The chain combines TRBV4-3 with TRBJ2-1, with 11 bases that match TRBD2. The junction had 8 bases not matched to a gene; V was cut back by 1 base and J by 12 bases. Germline V gene lookup returns CDR1 LGHNA and CDR2 YSLEER. CDR3 length: 15 residues. The CDR3 region is CASSQVSLAGGGQFF. DNA for the CDR3: TGCGCCAGCAGCCAAGTAAGCCTAGCGGGAGGAGGGCAGTTCTTC.

Points on this clonotype: A much more abundant neighbour one base away suggests this may be a read error. The chain carries TRBV6-6 and TRBJ2-2, with a possible D match to TRBD2 (5 bases). The V end lost 5 bases, the J end lost 3 bases, and 22 bases lay between the germline ends. Per the germline V gene, CDR1 is MNHNY and CDR2 is SVGAGI (reference sequence). The CDR3 contains 18 residues. The CDR3 coding sequence is TGTGCCAGCAGTGAAGTGTGGCTAGCTTTAGGTGACACCGGGGAGCTGTTTTTT. This encodes CASSEVWLALGDTGELFF.

Remarks on this clonotype: Being one base from a much bigger clone, this may be a read error. This CDR3 is CASGSSSSADTQYF. The CDR3 region has the DNA TGTGCCAGCGGTTCCTCTTCTTCCGCAGATACGCAGTATTTT. The chain uses TRBV6-6 and TRBJ2-3; no clear D. Per germline, CDR1 MNHNY and CDR2 SVGAGI (reference sequence). The CDR3 length is 14 residues. The germline V and J ends were trimmed by 8 bases and 4 bases, with 16 bases remaining between them.

Many counts were recorded for this clonotype. The chain links TRBV18 to TRBJ1-1; D might be TRBD1 (5 bases). CDR3 length: 13 amino acids. The germline V gene encodes CDR1 KGHSH and CDR2 LQKENI. V was pared by 3 bases and J by 7 bases, with 12 bases between. This CDR3 is CASSPFQGIEAFF. CDR3 DNA sequence: TGTGCCAGCTCACCGTTCCAGGGAATTGAAGCTTTCTTT. Variable domain in full (rest from reference TRBV18 and TRBJ1-1): NAGVMQNPRHLVRRRGQEARLRCSPMKGHSHVYWYRQLPEEGLKFMVYLQKENIIDESGMPKERFSAEFPKEGPSILRIQQVVRGDSAAYFCASSPFQGIEAFFGQGTRLTVV.

Many counts were recorded for this clonotype. The chain carries TRBV7-9 and TRBJ2-7; 7 bases map to TRBD2. In germline, CDR1 is SEHNR, CDR2 FQNEAQ (reference sequence). Losses at the gene ends were 5 bases for V and 5 bases for J; bases not matched to a gene: 12. The CDR3 runs to 15 residues. The CDR3 is CASSLYKGGSDEQYF. In DNA, the CDR3 is TGTGCCAGCAGCCTGTATAAAGGCGGGAGCGACGAGCAGTACTTC. The full variable domain, with the rest looked up from reference TRBV7-9 and TRBJ2-7, is DTGVSQNPRHKITKRGQNVTFRCDPISEHNRLYWYRQTLGQGPEFLTYFQNEAQLEKSRLLSDRFSAERPKGSFSTLEIQRTEQGDSAMYLCASSLYKGGSDEQYFGPGTRLTVT.

This clonotype was observed many times. This chain connects TRBV19 to TRBJ1-4, with D unclear. V lost 0 bases and J 8 bases, leaving 13 bases between the germline ends. In germline, CDR1 is LNHDA, CDR2 SQIVND (reference sequence). CDR3 size: 15 residues. The CDR3: CASSIDTFRAEKLFF. DNA of the CDR3: TGTGCCAGTAGTATAGATACCTTCCGAGCGGAAAAACTGTTTTTT.

This clonotype showed up many times. The genes are TRBV9 and TRBJ1-5; D might be TRBD1 (5 bases). This CDR3 is 14 amino acids long. V lost 7 bases and J 7 bases, leaving 18 bases between the germline ends. Germline CDR1 and CDR2: SGDLS and YYNGEE. Written as DNA, the CDR3 is TGTGCCAGCCCCAAGGGGCCGCCGGGGCAGCCCCAGCATTTT. Protein sequence: CASPKGPPGQPQHF.

The CDR3 DNA sequence: TGTGCCAGCAGTCACCGGGACAGGGTATTTACAGATACGCAGTATTTT. Translating it yields CASSHRDRVFTDTQYF. The chain carries TRBV27 and TRBJ2-3, with 9 positions matching TRBD1. CDR1 MNHEY and CDR2 SMNVEV come from the germline V gene (reference sequence). Germline trimming cut 5 bases from V and 3 bases from J; bases unmatched to any gene: 9. CDR3 length: 16 amino acids.